A selection of T cell receptor beta chains follows, all from one sample in a study of T-cell reconstitution after alpha-beta-depleted transplantation in children. TCRdb called the PCR reads again in MiXCR, with one record for every CDR3 protein. The sample holds approximately 400,000 distinct CDR3 sequences, approximately 10% seen once. Specimen: PBMCs from the stem cell graft donor, collected from the stem cell graft. The receptors were sampled from a human donor who donated a stem cell graft to a child with acute myeloid leukemia. CDR3s include the opening cysteine and the closing phenylalanine or tryptophan. A D gene is named only where the DNA matches it firmly. Clone size is not always given. Where it is, it says once, few, many or a class for expanded clones.

v_call	clone_size	d_call	j_call	cdr3_nt	cdr3_aa
TRBV10-3	.	.	TRBJ2-7	TGTGCCATCAAGGCGGAGTCAGACAAGCAGTACTTC	CAIKAESDKQYF
TRBV5-5	.	.	TRBJ2-2	TGTGCCAGCAGACGGTCCGCCCAAGGCCCCGGGGAGCTGTTTTTT	CASRRSAQGPGELFF
TRBV6-6	many	.	TRBJ2-2	TGTGCCAGCAGTTCCCCTACCGGGGAGCTGTTTTTT	CASSSPTGELFF
TRBV6-2/TRBV6-3	few	TRBD1	TRBJ1-1	TGTGCCAGCAGTTTCGACAGGGGGGGGACTGAAGCTTTCTTT	CASSFDRGGTEAFF
TRBV20-1	once	.	TRBJ1-2	TGCAGTGCTAGTTCGACAGTGCGGGGTGGCTACACCTTC	CSASSTVRGGYTF
TRBV7-2	.	.	TRBJ2-5	TGTGCCAGCAGCTTAGGCCAGGGGATGGAGACCCAGTACTTC	CASSLGQGMETQYF
TRBV10-1	.	.	TRBJ1-2	TGCGCCAGCAGTGAGTCGATAGGGAATGGCTACACCTTC	CASSESIGNGYTF
TRBV20-1	few	.	TRBJ1-4	TGCAGTGCTAGAAGGACTGAAAAACTGTTTTTT	CSARRTEKLFF
TRBV7-2	.	TRBD2	TRBJ2-7	TGTGCCAGCAGCTTAGGTGCGGGAGTAGGCTACGAGCAGTACTTC	CASSLGAGVGYEQYF
TRBV20-1	few	.	TRBJ2-2	TGCAGTGCTAGGAGTTTAGCCGGGGAGCTGTTTTTT	CSARSLAGELFF